The rows below give T cell receptor beta chains drawn from one sample of a study of blood T cell repertoires in COVID-19. The assay was immunoSEQ multiplex PCR, and TCRdb's table has in-frame clones only and misses some. The sample shows some 43,000 clones, about 89% of them seen only once. The sequenced sample consisted of peripheral blood. The receptor set was obtained from a human donor in a cohort sampled during active COVID-19. Each CDR3 is given with its conserved first and last residue. D genes are given only for firm matches. The size of a clone is reported for some rows only, either as once, few or many, or as a class for expanded clones.

>TRBV9|NA|TRBJ2-7|NA|15
CASSVDLALGYEQYF
TGTGCCAGCAGCGTAGATCTAGCGCTTGGGTACGAGCAGTACTTC
>TRBV21-1|NA|TRBJ2-1|NA|13
CASVPRGRGEQFF
TGTGCCAGCGTCCCAAGGGGGCGCGGGGAGCAGTTCTTC
>TRBV27|TRBD1|TRBJ2-7|NA|15
CASRRSTGGSYEQYF
TGTGCCAGCCGCCGTTCGACAGGGGGAAGCTACGAGCAGTACTTC
>TRBV5-4|NA|TRBJ2-2|NA|13
CASSLAYTGELFF
TGTGCCAGCAGCTTGGCCTACACCGGGGAGCTGTTTTTT
>TRBV4-3|TRBD2|TRBJ2-1|few|16
CASSQVGASGKGGQFF
TGCGCCAGCAGCCAAGTTGGGGCTAGCGGGAAGGGGGGACAGTTCTTC
>TRBV28|NA|TRBJ2-7|NA|16
CASSFAGSKPSYEQYF
TGTGCCAGCAGTTTTGCAGGATCCAAGCCCTCCTACGAGCAGTACTTC
>TRBV7-3|NA|TRBJ2-2|NA|14
CASSFLANTGELFF
TGTGCCAGCAGCTTTCTTGCGAACACCGGGGAGCTGTTTTTT
>TRBV18|NA|TRBJ2-7|NA|12
CASSPPNSEQYF
TGTGCCAGCTCACCACCGAACAGCGAGCAGTACTTC
>TRBV27|NA|TRBJ2-3|NA|18
CASSLGYGGLAATDTQYF
TGTGCCAGCAGTTTAGGGTACGGGGGGCTAGCGGCCACAGATACGCAGTATTTT
>TRBV10-3|TRBD1|TRBJ2-7|NA|14
CASRTGGVRDEQYF
TGTGCCTCTCGGACAGGGGGCGTTCGGGACGAGCAGTACTTC
>TRBV19|NA|TRBJ1-5|NA|15
CASSIVQGLDQPQHF
TGTGCCAGTAGTATTGTCCAGGGATTGGATCAGCCCCAGCATTTT
>TRBV27|NA|TRBJ2-7|NA|13
CASSSGRRYEQYF
TGTGCCAGCAGTTCTGGGCGGAGGTACGAGCAGTACTTC
>TRBV3-1/TRBV3-2|TRBD2|TRBJ2-7|NA|16
CASSQGLAGVGTEQYF
TGTGCCAGCAGCCAGGGGCTAGCGGGAGTAGGTACTGAGCAGTACTTC
>TRBV28|NA|TRBJ2-1|NA|13
CASSPRQYNEQFF
TGTGCCAGCAGTCCAAGACAGTACAATGAGCAGTTCTTC
>TRBV18|TRBD1|TRBJ1-1|NA|15
CASSPTGTGGTEAFF
TGTGCCAGCTCACCGACCGGGACAGGGGGCACTGAAGCTTTCTTT
>TRBV2|TRBD2|TRBJ2-1|NA|14
CASSGLAGLDEQFF
TGTGCCAGCAGTGGACTAGCGGGTCTTGATGAGCAGTTCTTC
>TRBV4-3|TRBD2|TRBJ2-1|NA|18
CASSQDGTSGYLGNEQFF
TGCGCCAGCAGCCAAGACGGGACTAGCGGGTATCTAGGTAATGAGCAGTTCTTC
>TRBV6-6|NA|TRBJ1-2|once|14
CASSPGQTIYGYTF
TGTGCCAGCAGTCCCGGACAGACCATCTATGGCTACACCTTC
>TRBV10-2|TRBD2|TRBJ2-3|NA|14
CASRLAAYTDTQYF
TGCGCCAGCCGACTAGCGGCTTACACAGATACGCAGTATTTT
>TRBV14|TRBD2|TRBJ2-2|once|19
CASSQGLYGGRANTGELFF
TGTGCCAGCAGCCAAGGATTGTATGGAGGGAGGGCGAACACCGGGGAGCTGTTTTTT
>TRBV7-3|NA|TRBJ2-1|NA|16
CASSLGLRGTYNEQFF
TGTGCCAGCAGCTTAGGTTTAAGGGGCACCTACAATGAGCAGTTCTTC
>TRBV4-3|NA|TRBJ1-4|once|15
CASSQGTQVIEKLFF
TGCGCCAGCAGCCAAGGCACGCAGGTTATCGAAAAACTGTTTTTT
>TRBV27|NA|TRBJ2-5|NA|13
CASSHGGKETQYF
TGTGCCAGCAGCCACGGGGGAAAAGAGACCCAGTACTTC
>TRBV7-2|NA|TRBJ2-1|NA|16
CASSLSAASRYNEQFF
TGTGCCAGCAGCTTAAGCGCAGCTAGCAGATACAATGAGCAGTTCTTC
>TRBV10-3|NA|TRBJ2-7|NA|13
CAISEYTSGEQYF
TGTGCCATCAGTGAGTACACGAGCGGGGAGCAGTACTTC
>TRBV18|TRBD2|TRBJ2-5|NA|15
CASSLLLADQETQYF
TGTGCCAGCTCACTCCTTCTAGCGGACCAAGAGACCCAGTACTTC
>TRBV9|NA|TRBJ1-1|NA|14
CASSVDGGRTEAFF
TGTGCCAGCAGCGTAGACGGGGGAAGGACTGAAGCTTTCTTT
>TRBV28|NA|TRBJ2-3|NA|13
CASSQNLADTQYF
TGTGCCAGCAGTCAAAACTTAGCAGATACGCAGTATTTT